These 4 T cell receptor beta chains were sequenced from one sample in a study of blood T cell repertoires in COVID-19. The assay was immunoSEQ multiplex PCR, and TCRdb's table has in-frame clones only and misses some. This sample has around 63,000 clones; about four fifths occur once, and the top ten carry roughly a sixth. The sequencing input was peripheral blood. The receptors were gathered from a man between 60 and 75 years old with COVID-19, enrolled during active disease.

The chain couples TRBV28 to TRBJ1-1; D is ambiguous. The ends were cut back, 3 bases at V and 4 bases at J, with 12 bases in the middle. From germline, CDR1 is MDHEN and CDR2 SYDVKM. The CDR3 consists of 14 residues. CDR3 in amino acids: CASSLARYSTEAFF. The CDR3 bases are TGTGCCAGCAGTTTGGCCAGGTATTCCACTGAAGCTTTCTTT.

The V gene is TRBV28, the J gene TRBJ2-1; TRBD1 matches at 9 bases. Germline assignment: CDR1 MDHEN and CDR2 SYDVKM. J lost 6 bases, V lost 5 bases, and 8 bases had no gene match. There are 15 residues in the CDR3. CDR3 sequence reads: CASSPPGQGSNEQFF. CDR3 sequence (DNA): TGTGCCAGCAGTCCCCCCGGACAGGGGTCCAATGAGCAGTTCTTC.

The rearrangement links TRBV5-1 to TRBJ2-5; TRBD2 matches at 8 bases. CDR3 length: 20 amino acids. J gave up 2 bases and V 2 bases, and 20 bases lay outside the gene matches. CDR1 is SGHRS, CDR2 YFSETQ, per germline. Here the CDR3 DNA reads TGCGCCAGCAGCTTCCGGACAGCGGGGGCGCTACCGGAGAATCAAGAGACCCAGTACTTC. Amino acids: CASSFRTAGALPENQETQYF.

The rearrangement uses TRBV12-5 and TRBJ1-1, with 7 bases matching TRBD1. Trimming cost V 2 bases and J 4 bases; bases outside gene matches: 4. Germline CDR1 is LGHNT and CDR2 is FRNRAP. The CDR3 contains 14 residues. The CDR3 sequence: CASGLTGTATEAFF. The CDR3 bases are TGTGCTAGTGGTTTGACAGGGACAGCCACTGAAGCTTTCTTT.